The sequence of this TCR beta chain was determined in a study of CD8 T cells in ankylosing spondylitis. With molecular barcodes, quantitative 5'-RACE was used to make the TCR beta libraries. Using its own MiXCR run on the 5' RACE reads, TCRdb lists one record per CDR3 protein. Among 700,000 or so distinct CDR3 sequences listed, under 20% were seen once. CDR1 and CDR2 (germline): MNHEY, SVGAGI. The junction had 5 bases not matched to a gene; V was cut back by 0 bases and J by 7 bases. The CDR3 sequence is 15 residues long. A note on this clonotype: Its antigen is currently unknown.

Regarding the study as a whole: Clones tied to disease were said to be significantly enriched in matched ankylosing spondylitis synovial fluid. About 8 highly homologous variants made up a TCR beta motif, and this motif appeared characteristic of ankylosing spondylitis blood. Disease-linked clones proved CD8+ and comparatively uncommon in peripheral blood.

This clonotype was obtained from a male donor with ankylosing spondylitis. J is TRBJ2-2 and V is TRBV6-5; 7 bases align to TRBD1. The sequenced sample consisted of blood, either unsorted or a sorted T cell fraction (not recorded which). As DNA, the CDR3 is TGTGCCAGCAGTTACTCGAGGGGGCAAGGCGGGGAGCTGTTTTTT. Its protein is CASSYSRGQGGELFF.